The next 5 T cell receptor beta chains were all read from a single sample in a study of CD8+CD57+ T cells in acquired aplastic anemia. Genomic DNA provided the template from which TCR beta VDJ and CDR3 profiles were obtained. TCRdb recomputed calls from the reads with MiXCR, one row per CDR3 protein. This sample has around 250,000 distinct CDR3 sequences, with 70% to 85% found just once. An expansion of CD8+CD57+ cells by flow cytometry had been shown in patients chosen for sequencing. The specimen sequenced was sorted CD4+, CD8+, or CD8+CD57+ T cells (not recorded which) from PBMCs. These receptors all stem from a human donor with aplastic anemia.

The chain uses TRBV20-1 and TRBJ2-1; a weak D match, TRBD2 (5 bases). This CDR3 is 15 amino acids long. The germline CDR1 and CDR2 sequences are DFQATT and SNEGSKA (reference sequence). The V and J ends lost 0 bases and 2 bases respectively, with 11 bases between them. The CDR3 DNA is TGCAGTGCTAGAGACAGAGATAGCGCCTACAATGAGCAGTTCTTC. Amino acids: CSARDRDSAYNEQFF.

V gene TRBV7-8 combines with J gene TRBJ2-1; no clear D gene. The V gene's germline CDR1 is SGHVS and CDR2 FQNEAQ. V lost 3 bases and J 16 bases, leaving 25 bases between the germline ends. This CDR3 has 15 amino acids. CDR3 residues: CASSFSTSPDTQYFF. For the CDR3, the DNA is TGTGCCAGCAGCTTCTCGACAAGCCCCGATACGCAGTATTTCTTC.

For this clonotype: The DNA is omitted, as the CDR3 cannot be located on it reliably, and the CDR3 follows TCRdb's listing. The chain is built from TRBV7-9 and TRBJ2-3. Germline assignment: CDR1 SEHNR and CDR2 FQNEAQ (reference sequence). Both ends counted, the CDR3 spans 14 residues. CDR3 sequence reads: CASSSSDTQYFHSF.

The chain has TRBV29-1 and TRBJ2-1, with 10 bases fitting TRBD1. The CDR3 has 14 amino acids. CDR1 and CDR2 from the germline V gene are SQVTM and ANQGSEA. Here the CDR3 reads CSSTGTGVYNEQFF. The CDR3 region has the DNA TGCAGTTCAACCGGGACAGGGGTCTACAATGAGCAGTTCTTC.

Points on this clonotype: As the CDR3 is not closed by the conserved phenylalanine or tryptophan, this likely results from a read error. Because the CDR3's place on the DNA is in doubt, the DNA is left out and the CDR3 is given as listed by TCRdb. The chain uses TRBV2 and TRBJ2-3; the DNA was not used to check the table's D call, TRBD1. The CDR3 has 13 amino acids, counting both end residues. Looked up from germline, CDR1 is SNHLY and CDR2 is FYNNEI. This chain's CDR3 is CASGDGGRDTQQL.